This T cell receptor (beta chain) comes out of a study of naive and memory T cell subsets. Study results and limitations: Possibly reflecting memory cells re-expressing CD45RA, a few larger clonotypes occurred in naive repertoires, especially CD8.

Two oligonucleotides, mixed equimolar, formed the beta constant-region primer covering TRBC1 and TRBC2. Nested alpha and beta constant-region primers with the SP2 primer drove four PCR rounds on ligated cDNA. A single record per CDR3 protein comes from TCRdb applying MiXCR to the UMI-ligation and nested PCR reads. The sample holds roughly 97,000 distinct CDR3 sequences, approximately 14% seen once. This clonotype was detected ten times or more. Its target is not known. V shed 3 bases and J shed 5 bases, with 20 bases lying between them. CDR1 MNHNS and CDR2 SASEGT come from the germline V gene. The CDR3 contains 17 residues.

V usage is TRBV6-1 and J usage is TRBJ1-5; no reliable D call. The sequence was obtained from a human donor in good health. The sample consisted of naive CD8+ T cells from blood. The CDR3 here is CASSDIGDATAYQPQHF. The DNA of the CDR3 is TGTGCCAGCAGTGATATAGGCGACGCAACAGCTTATCAGCCCCAGCATTTT.